A single sample gave rise to the 17 T cell receptor beta chains below, sequenced in a study of tumor-infiltrating lymphocytes in localized non-small cell lung cancer. TCRdb's copy holds only in-frame clones and misses some; the assay was immunoSEQ multiplex PCR. Among about 6,700 clones listed, about 82% were seen once. The sequenced sample was uninvolved lung tissue not adjacent to the tumor. These receptors were obtained from a human donor with non-small cell lung cancer.

The chain couples TRBV6-1 to TRBJ1-3, with TRBD1 as a possible D gene (5 bases). Trimming took 2 bases from V and 2 from J, leaving 10 bases between them. The V gene's germline CDR1 is MNHNS and CDR2 SASEGT. This CDR3 contains 15 residues. The DNA of the CDR3 is TGTGCCAGCAGTGAACCATCAGGGACTGGAAACACCATATATTTT. Amino acid sequence: CASSEPSGTGNTIYF.

The CDR3 nucleotides read TGTGCCAGCAGCCGCCGTGGGTGGGAGCTGTTTTTT. This gives the protein CASSRRGWELFF. The V and J genes are TRBV13 and TRBJ2-2; no clear D gene. This CDR3 has 12 amino acids. Germline-derived CDR1 and CDR2 are PRHDT and FYEKMQ (reference sequence). The ends were cut back, 5 bases at V and 9 bases at J, with 10 bases in the middle.

The rearrangement links TRBV11-2 to TRBJ2-1; 7 bases agree with TRBD1. From germline, CDR1 is SGHAT and CDR2 FQNNGV. V dropped 6 bases and J dropped 5; count of bases not matched to a gene: 1. This CDR3 spans 12 amino acids. Here the CDR3 reads CASRGQHNEQFF. CDR3 nucleotides: TGTGCCAGCAGGGGACAGCACAATGAGCAGTTCTTC.

V gene TRBV6-6 combines with J gene TRBJ1-2; possible D gene TRBD1, 6 bases. V gave up 7 bases and J gave up 7 bases, with 19 bases separating them. CDR1 is MNHNY, CDR2 SVGAGI, per germline (reference sequence). The CDR3 is made up of 14 amino acids. CDR3 sequence reads: CASTPVGGRGGYTF. In DNA form, the CDR3 reads TGTGCCAGCACCCCAGTGGGGGGCAGGGGTGGCTACACCTTC.

This rearrangement joins TRBV19 to TRBJ1-6; 7 nucleotides match TRBD1. Trimming at V came to 2 bases and at J to 9 bases, leaving 4 bases not matched to a gene. CDR3 length: 14 residues. Germline-derived CDR1 and CDR2 are LNHDA and SQIVND (reference sequence). The CDR3 region is CASSIQQGTSPLHF. In DNA form, the CDR3 reads TGTGCCAGTAGTATACAACAGGGGACTTCACCCCTCCACTTT. Full variable domain (rest looked up from reference TRBV19 and TRBJ1-6): DGGITQSPKYLFRKEGQNVTLSCEQNLNHDAMYWYRQDPGQGLRLIYYSQIVNDFQKGDIAEGYSVSREKKESFPLTVTSAQKNPTAFYLCASSIQQGTSPLHFGNGTRLTVT.

The rearrangement uses TRBV7-3 and TRBJ2-2; no definite D call. Between the trimmed V and J ends, which lost 1 base and 5 bases, there was a span of 5 bases. The germline CDR1 and CDR2 sequences are SGHTA and FQGTGA. CDR3 size: 13 residues. This CDR3 is CASSLIGTGELFF. The CDR3 nucleotides are TGTGCCAGCAGCTTAATAGGAACCGGGGAGCTGTTTTTT.

This sequence joins TRBV27 and TRBJ2-5; 8 bases map to TRBD2. Germline-derived CDR1 and CDR2 are MNHEY and SMNVEV (reference sequence). The V segment lost 2 bases and the J segment 4 bases; nucleotides outside the gene matches: 3. This CDR3 contains 14 residues. Here the CDR3 reads CASSLGTRGETQYF. CDR3 nucleotide sequence: TGTGCCAGCAGTTTAGGGACTAGAGGAGAGACCCAGTACTTC.

This clone showed up just a few times. CDR3 amino acids: CASSGPGTGAYNEQFF. The CDR3 DNA reads TGCGCCAGCAGCGGACCCGGGACAGGGGCCTACAATGAGCAGTTCTTC. This chain connects TRBV5-1 to TRBJ2-1, with 10 positions matching TRBD1. CDR3 length: 16 residues. Trimming cost V 4 bases and J 2 bases; bases outside gene matches: 6. Germline V lookup: CDR1 SGHRS, CDR2 YFSETQ.

This clone appeared a few times. The chain uses TRBV20-1 and TRBJ1-1; TRBD1 is a possible D gene (6 bases). Germline V gene data show CDR1 as DFQATT and CDR2 as SNEGSKA (reference sequence). This CDR3 region has 11 residues. Trimming cost V 0 bases and J 10 bases, with 9 bases left between them. The CDR3 spells CSAREDSRAFF. The CDR3 region has the DNA TGCAGTGCTAGAGAGGACAGTCGAGCTTTCTTT.

The chain couples TRBV5-1 to TRBJ2-3; 7 bases align to TRBD2. The CDR3 has 17 residues. CDR1 is SGHRS, CDR2 YFSETQ, per germline. V lost 0 bases, J lost 2 bases, and 9 bases stayed unmatched. The CDR3 coding sequence is TGCGCCAGCAGCTTGGGGGCCTTCGGGAGGTCCACAGATACGCAGTATTTT. It yields the protein CASSLGAFGRSTDTQYF.

A remark on this clone: Mismatch with germline at one junction end may stem from a read error. This rearrangement joins TRBV28 to TRBJ2-7; unclear D gene. CDR1 and CDR2 from the germline V gene are MDHEN and SYDVKM. This CDR3 comprises 12 residues. CDR3 protein: CASSLVGYGQYF. CDR3 DNA: TGTGCCAGCAGCCTAGTGGGCTACGGGCAGTACTTC. Together with reference TRBV28 and TRBJ2-7, the CDR3 gives the full variable domain: DVKVTQSSRYLVKRTGEKVFLECVQDMDHENMFWYRQDPGLGLRLIYFSYDVKMKEKGDIPEGYSVSREKKERFSLILESASTNQTSMYLCASSLVGYGQYFGPGTRLTVT.

The CDR3 reads CASSWSGPTGELFF. The CDR3 DNA is TGTGCCAGCAGTTGGTCCGGCCCAACCGGGGAGCTGTTTTTT. V is TRBV2 and J is TRBJ2-2; D gene unclear. The V end lost 5 bases, the J end lost 5 bases, and 12 bases lay between the germline ends. The length of the CDR3 is 14 residues. The germline CDR1 and CDR2 sequences are SNHLY and FYNNEI. Full variable domain (remainder filled in from reference TRBV2 and TRBJ2-2): EPEVTQTPSHQVTQMGQEVILRCVPISNHLYFYWYRQILGQKVEFLVSFYNNEISEKSEIFDDQFSVERPDGSNFTLKIRSTKLEDSAMYFCASSWSGPTGELFFGEGSRLTVL.

The genes are TRBV19 and TRBJ1-6, with 9 bases matching TRBD1. CDR3 length: 17 residues. CDR1 is LNHDA, CDR2 SQIVND, per germline (reference sequence). The J segment lost 6 bases and the V segment lost 6 bases, leaving 12 bases of the junction unmatched. The CDR3 reads CASSLSTGGAFNSPLHF. CDR3 nucleotide sequence: TGTGCCAGTAGCCTGTCTACAGGGGGCGCGTTTAATTCACCCCTCCACTTT.

This clone has more than one count but fewer than ten. The rearrangement joins TRBV7-2 to TRBJ1-5, with D possibly being TRBD1 (5 bases). Germline V gene lookup returns CDR1 SGHTA and CDR2 FQGNSA. V was cut by 1 base and J by 0 bases, with 10 bases left in between. The CDR3 consists of 16 residues. CDR3: CASSLGRGISNQPQHF. The DNA of the CDR3 is TGTGCCAGCAGCTTAGGTCGGGGGATTAGCAATCAGCCCCAGCATTTT.

This chain joins TRBV19 and TRBJ2-5, with unresolved D. The V end lost 3 bases, the J end lost 4 bases, and 12 bases lay between the germline ends. The CDR3 contains 14 residues. Germline V gene lookup returns CDR1 LNHDA and CDR2 SQIVND (reference sequence). The CDR3 sequence: CASSMAPMGETQYF. DNA of the CDR3: TGTGCCAGTAGTATGGCGCCGATGGGAGAGACCCAGTACTTC.

This chain's CDR3 is CATSRENQPQHF. The CDR3 coding sequence is TGTGCCACCAGCAGGGAAAATCAGCCCCAGCATTTT. This chain connects TRBV15 to TRBJ1-5; D is undetermined. Germline lookup yields CDR1 LNHNV and CDR2 YYDKDF (reference sequence). The CDR3 runs to 12 residues. Trimming removed 3 bases from V and 4 bases from J, with 4 bases in between.

The chain links TRBV14 to TRBJ2-3, with D perhaps TRBD2 (6 bases). The CDR3 runs 17 residues. Germline CDR1 reads SGHDN; CDR2 reads FVKESK. V lost 0 bases and J 6 bases, leaving 19 bases between the germline ends. CDR3 protein: CASSQDLKAGGRDTQYF. In DNA, the CDR3 is TGTGCCAGCAGCCAAGATCTTAAAGCCGGGGGTAGGGATACGCAGTATTTT.